This T cell receptor beta chain stems from a study of Ad26.COV2.S vaccination and SARS-CoV-2 variants. Study background: Of the COV1001 trial arms, the Ad26.COV2.S arm included the donor. In the study, Ad26.COV2.S was injected intramuscularly once, or twice 56 days apart. Study-wide results and caveats: The study found higher spike-specific TCR breadth in vaccine than placebo recipients.

Profiling relied on immunoSEQ multiplex PCR, and the TCRdb table lists in-frame clones only, not all of them. The sample lists around 400,000 clones, 83% occurring once. In regard to this clone: The antigen is unknown.

Treatment meaning: roughly 20 received Ad26.COV2.S at low or high dose, single or two shots; roughly five received placebo; per-sample allocation not given. Samples came from day 63 after the first vaccine or placebo injection. It was an adult aged 18-55 years in Boston who was the donor. Sequencing was performed on peripheral blood, taken in a trial of Ad26.COV2.S vaccine versus placebo. The receptor comes from a person aged 18-65 years who received the Ad26.COV2.S COVID-19 vaccine or a placebo.

CDR3 nucleotide sequence: TGTGCCAGCAGTCCGGGACAATACTACGAGCAGTACTTC. The encoded protein is CASSPGQYYEQYF. The gene calls are TRBV12-3 or TRBV12-4 and TRBJ2-7; D perhaps matches TRBD1 (6 bases). This CDR3 spans 13 amino acids. V was cut by 5 bases and J by 3 bases, with 11 bases left in between.